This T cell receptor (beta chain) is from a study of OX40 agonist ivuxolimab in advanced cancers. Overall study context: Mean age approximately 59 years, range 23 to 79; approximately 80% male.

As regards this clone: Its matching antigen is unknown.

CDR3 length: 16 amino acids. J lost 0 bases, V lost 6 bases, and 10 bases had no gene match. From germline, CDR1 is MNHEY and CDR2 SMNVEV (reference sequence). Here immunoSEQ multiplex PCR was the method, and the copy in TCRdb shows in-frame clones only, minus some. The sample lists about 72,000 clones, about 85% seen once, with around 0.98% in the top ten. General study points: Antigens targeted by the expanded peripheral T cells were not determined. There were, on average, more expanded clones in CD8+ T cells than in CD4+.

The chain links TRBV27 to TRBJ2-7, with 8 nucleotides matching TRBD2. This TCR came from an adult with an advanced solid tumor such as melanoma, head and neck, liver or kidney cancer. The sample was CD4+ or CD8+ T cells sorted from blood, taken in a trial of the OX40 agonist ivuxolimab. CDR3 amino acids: CASSPLTSASSYEQYF. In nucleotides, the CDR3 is TGTGCCAGCAGCCCCCTGACTAGCGCGAGCTCCTACGAGCAGTACTTC.